This T cell receptor (beta chain) was found in a study of early T cells in non-severe SARS-CoV-2 infection. Study context: Sequencing of unsorted whole blood was done on bulk RNA, leaving chains unpaired.

V lost 0 bases and J 2 bases, leaving 5 bases between the germline ends. The length of the CDR3 is 14 residues. Unique molecular identifiers were added to individual cDNA molecules. MiXCR, applied by TCRdb to the 5' RACE reads, yields one record per CDR3 protein. The repertoire holds some 12,000 distinct CDR3 sequences, over 4% seen once, with more than 8% in the top ten. This clonotype was detected ten times or more. Its antigen is as yet unknown. Study-level points and caveats: Anti-spike CD8 responses were favored in VDJdb matching, and private and CD4 specificities were missed.

The J gene is TRBJ1-5, the V gene TRBV12-3 or TRBV12-4, with unresolved D. Sequencing was done on a sample of whole blood. The receptor comes from an adult who was a healthcare worker with PCR-confirmed SARS-CoV-2 infection or an uninfected control (not recorded which). The CDR3 nucleotides read TGTGCCAGCAGTTTAGCCGGGGGCAATCAGCCCCAGCATTTT. Its translation: CASSLAGGNQPQHF.